The TCR beta chain under discussion was sequenced for a study of blood T cell repertoires in COVID-19. Study-level background: COVID-19 samples, acute and convalescent, were from the United States, Italy and Spain.

The age range of participants was about 18 to 100 years, with residence in approximately 25 US areas. Grouping used clinical history reported by participants in a survey and questionnaire. Germline CDR1 and CDR2: GTSNPN and SVGIG (reference sequence). The V gene end was trimmed by 0 bases and the J gene end by 4 bases; junction bases not matched to a gene: 6. CDR3 length: 15 amino acids. Original data processing: Reference gene primer amplification gave estimated nucleated cell counts. Sequencing was performed with immunoSEQ multiplex PCR; in TCRdb, only in-frame clones are kept and a portion is missing. That table gives V, J and clone size, and the DNA gave D and trimming. Here the sample spans approximately 300,000 clones, nearly 90% being singletons.

The V call is TRBV30, the J call TRBJ2-5, with 9 bases aligning to TRBD1. The sequenced sample was PBMCs or T cells enriched from blood (not recorded which). The clonotype was recovered from a woman aged 25 to 39 who had recovered from COVID-19. The CDR3 is CAWSVGQGITETQYF. The CDR3 region has the DNA TGTGCCTGGAGTGTTGGACAGGGGATTACAGAGACCCAGTACTTC.